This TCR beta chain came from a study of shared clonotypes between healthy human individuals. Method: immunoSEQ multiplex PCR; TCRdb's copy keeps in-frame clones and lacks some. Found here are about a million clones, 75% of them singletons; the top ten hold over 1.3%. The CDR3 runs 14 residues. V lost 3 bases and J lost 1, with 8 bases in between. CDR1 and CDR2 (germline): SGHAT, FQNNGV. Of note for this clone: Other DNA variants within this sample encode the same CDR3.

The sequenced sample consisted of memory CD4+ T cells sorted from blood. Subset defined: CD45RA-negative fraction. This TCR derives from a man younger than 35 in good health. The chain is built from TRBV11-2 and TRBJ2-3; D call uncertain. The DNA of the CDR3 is TGTGCCAGCAGCTTTAGCCAGGGCACAGATACGCAGTATTTT. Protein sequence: CASSFSQGTDTQYF.